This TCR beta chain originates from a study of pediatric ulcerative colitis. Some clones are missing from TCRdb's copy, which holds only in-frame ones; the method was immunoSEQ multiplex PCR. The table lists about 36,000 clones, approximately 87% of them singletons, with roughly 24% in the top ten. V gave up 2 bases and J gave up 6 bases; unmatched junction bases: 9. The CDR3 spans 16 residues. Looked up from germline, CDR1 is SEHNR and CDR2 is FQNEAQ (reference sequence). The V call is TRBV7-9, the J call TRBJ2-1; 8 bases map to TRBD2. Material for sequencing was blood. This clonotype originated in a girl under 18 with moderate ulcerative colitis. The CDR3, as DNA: TGTGCCAGCAGCTTATGGGGTAGCGGGATTCCCAATGAGCAGTTCTTC. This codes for CASSLWGSGIPNEQFF.